The 27 T cell receptor beta chains below all came from one sample that was sequenced in a study of somatic mutations in cytotoxic T cells in rheumatoid arthritis. The repertoire was sequenced with immunoSEQ multiplex PCR; TCRdb's copy has only in-frame clones and lacks some. The table lists some 30,000 clones, 82% of them singletons. Sequencing was performed on CD8+ T cells sorted from blood. These receptors were collected from an adult with rheumatoid arthritis.

V usage is TRBV5-5 and J usage is TRBJ2-7; tentatively, D is TRBD1 or TRBD2 (6 bases each). Trimming left V 6 bases short and J 4 bases short, with 17 bases between. Germline CDR1 and CDR2: SGHKS and YYEKEE (reference sequence). The CDR3 is made up of 14 amino acids. The CDR3 spells CASTPKGGPYEQYF. In nucleotides, the CDR3 is TGTGCCAGCACCCCCAAGGGGGGCCCGTACGAGCAGTACTTC. The whole variable domain, remainder taken from reference TRBV5-5 and TRBJ2-7, is DAGVTQSPTHLIKTRGQQVTLRCSPISGHKSVSWYQQVLGQGPQFIFQYYEKEERGRGNFPDRFSARQFPNYSSELNVNALLLGDSALYLCASTPKGGPYEQYFGPGTRLTVT.

J is TRBJ2-7 and V is TRBV27; TRBD1 is a possible D gene (5 bases). V was pared by 5 bases and J by 2 bases, with 10 bases between. The CDR3 runs 13 residues. Germline V gives CDR1 MNHEY, CDR2 SMNVEV (reference sequence). CDR3 sequence: CASSLGHTYEQYF. Written as DNA, the CDR3 is TGTGCCAGCAGTCTCGGACATACCTACGAGCAGTACTTC.

The J gene is TRBJ2-3, the V gene TRBV4-1; 7 nucleotides match TRBD2. CDR1 is MGHRA and CDR2 is YSYEKL in the germline V gene. This CDR3 spans 19 amino acids. The V segment lost 1 base and the J segment 0 bases; nucleotides outside the gene matches: 13. Written as DNA, the CDR3 is TGCGCCAGCAGCCAAGGGATACAGGTAGGGCGGGGGAGCACAGATACGCAGTATTTT. As protein: CASSQGIQVGRGSTDTQYF.

The chain recombines TRBV4-2 with TRBJ1-1; D is undetermined. The CDR3 length is 13 residues. Trimming shortened V by 0 bases and J by 5 bases, and 7 bases separated the two germline ends. Germline CDR1 and CDR2: LGHNA and YNFKEQ. CDR3 protein: CASSQDGVTEAFF. The CDR3 bases are TGTGCCAGCAGCCAAGACGGGGTAACTGAAGCTTTCTTT.

The rearrangement links TRBV2 to TRBJ2-7, with 9 bases lining up with TRBD1. Germline lookup yields CDR1 SNHLY and CDR2 FYNNEI. The CDR3 sequence is 13 residues long. J lost 2 bases, V lost 9 bases, and 5 bases had no gene match. CDR3 sequence reads: CASPGQGPYEQYF. The CDR3 DNA reads TGTGCCAGTCCGGGACAGGGTCCCTACGAGCAGTACTTC. The full variable domain, completed using reference TRBV2 and TRBJ2-7, is EPEVTQTPSHQVTQMGQEVILRCVPISNHLYFYWYRQILGQKVEFLVSFYNNEISEKSEIFDDQFSVERPDGSNFTLKIRSTKLEDSAMYFCASPGQGPYEQYFGPGTRLTVT.

The chain is built from TRBV9 and TRBJ2-3, with 10 bases aligning to TRBD2. The CDR3 has 15 amino acids. Germline CDR1 and CDR2: SGDLS and YYNGEE. V was pared by 5 bases and J by 2 bases, with 5 bases of the junction left unmatched. This CDR3 reads CASSRSGGATDTQYF. The DNA for the CDR3 is TGTGCCAGCAGTCGGAGCGGGGGGGCCACAGATACGCAGTATTTT. The full variable domain, rest sourced from reference TRBV9 and TRBJ2-3, is DSGVTQTPKHLITATGQRVTLRCSPRSGDLSVYWYQQSLDQGLQFLIQYYNGEERAKGNILERFSAQQFPDLHSELNLSSLELGDSALYFCASSRSGGATDTQYFGPGTRLTVL.

This chain uses TRBV7-8 with TRBJ1-2; 12 positions match TRBD1. Unmatched junction bases numbered 5, after V lost 5 bases and J lost 4 bases. The germline CDR1 and CDR2 sequences are SGHVS and FQNEAQ. This CDR3 spans 15 amino acids. The CDR3 sequence: CASSPGTGGTYGYTF. The CDR3 nucleotides read TGTGCCAGCAGCCCCGGGACAGGGGGCACCTATGGCTACACCTTC.

This chain connects TRBV4-1 to TRBJ1-2; TRBD1 aligns across 9 bases. Germline values: CDR1 MGHRA, CDR2 YSYEKL. This CDR3 comprises 18 residues. Trimming took 1 base from V and 4 from J; bases not matched to a gene: 13. The CDR3 DNA reads as TGCGCCAGCAGCCAAGGGCCAACTCCGGGACAGGGAGCCTATGGCTACACCTTC. Amino acid sequence: CASSQGPTPGQGAYGYTF.

This sequence joins TRBV7-6 and TRBJ1-2; tentatively, D is TRBD1 (6 bases). The CDR3 runs to 16 residues. CDR1 is SGHVS, CDR2 FNYEAQ, per germline. Trimming pared 4 bases from V and 4 bases from J, leaving 19 bases between. DNA for the CDR3: TGTGCCAGCAGCTCCCTCGGGGGGGGCAGTCGCTATGGCTACACCTTC. Translating it yields CASSSLGGGSRYGYTF.

J is TRBJ1-6 and V is TRBV5-5; no reliable D call. The CDR3 loop spans 17 amino acids. V lost 2 bases and J lost 0, with 12 bases in between. Germline loops: CDR1 SGHKS, CDR2 YYEKEE (reference sequence). The CDR3 is CASSFRPPSSYNSPLHF. The DNA of the CDR3 is TGTGCCAGCAGCTTCAGACCCCCGAGCTCCTATAATTCACCCCTCCACTTT.

This clone showed up just once. This chain joins TRBV7-9 and TRBJ2-7, with 7 nucleotides matching TRBD1. With V trimmed by 5 bases and J by 0 bases, 13 bases remained unmatched. Germline-derived CDR1 and CDR2 are SEHNR and FQNEAQ (reference sequence). This CDR3 has 17 residues. The CDR3 DNA sequence: TGTGCCAGCAGCCCGCTGAGCTGGACAGGCATCTCCTACGAGCAGTACTTC. Translating it yields CASSPLSWTGISYEQYF.

Notes on this clone: This same CDR3 is encoded by further DNA sequences in the sample. The chain recombines TRBV27 with TRBJ1-1; D call uncertain. The CDR3 sequence is 13 residues long. Germline CDR1 MNHEY, CDR2 SMNVEV (reference sequence). V lost 2 bases and J 0 bases, leaving 4 bases between the germline ends. The CDR3 protein is CASSLGMNTEAFF. In DNA form, the CDR3 reads TGTGCCAGCAGTTTAGGGATGAACACTGAAGCTTTCTTT.

The chain recombines TRBV12-5 with TRBJ2-1; the match to TRBD2 covers 10 bases. CDR1 is LGHNT and CDR2 is FRNRAP in the germline V gene. The J segment lost 6 bases and the V segment lost 2 bases, leaving 13 bases of the junction unmatched. The CDR3 is 18 amino acids. The CDR3, as DNA: TGTGCTAGTGGTTTGCTTCCTAGCGGGAGTTCTGGGGCCAATGAGCAGTTCTTC. The encoded protein is CASGLLPSGSSGANEQFF.

This chain uses TRBV11-2 with TRBJ1-1; a possible D gene is TRBD1 (6 bases). The CDR3 is 14 residues long. V was cut by 6 bases and J by 0 bases, with 11 bases left in between. Germline-derived CDR1 and CDR2 are SGHAT and FQNNGV. The CDR3 region is CASRATGLNTEAFF. CDR3 sequence (DNA): TGTGCCAGCAGAGCGACAGGCTTGAACACTGAAGCTTTCTTT. Full variable domain (missing parts from reference TRBV11-2 and TRBJ1-1): EAGVAQSPRYKIIEKRQSVAFWCNPISGHATLYWYQQILGQGPKLLIQFQNNGVVDDSQLPKDRFSAERLKGVDSTLKIQPAKLEDSAVYLCASRATGLNTEAFFGQGTRLTVV.

This clone was seen only once. The rearrangement joins TRBV9 to TRBJ2-1; 8 bases match TRBD1. The CDR3 covers 16 residues. Unmatched junction bases numbered 11, after V lost 1 base and J lost 8 bases. Germline V CDR1 and CDR2: SGDLS, YYNGEE. Here the CDR3 reads CASSVTSQQGVDEQFF. DNA of the CDR3: TGTGCCAGCAGCGTAACATCTCAACAGGGGGTCGATGAGCAGTTCTTC.

This CDR3 reads CASSPSEGGGNTIYF. The CDR3 region has the DNA TGTGCCAGCAGCCCCTCCGAAGGGGGGGGAAACACCATATATTTT. The chain joins TRBV9 to TRBJ1-3, with TRBD1 as a possible D gene (6 bases). This CDR3 is 15 amino acids long. V was trimmed by 4 bases and J by 4 bases, leaving 15 bases between them. The germline gives CDR1 SGDLS, CDR2 YYNGEE. The full variable domain, completed using reference TRBV9 and TRBJ1-3, is DSGVTQTPKHLITATGQRVTLRCSPRSGDLSVYWYQQSLDQGLQFLIQYYNGEERAKGNILERFSAQQFPDLHSELNLSSLELGDSALYFCASSPSEGGGNTIYFGEGSWLTVV.

The V and J genes are TRBV6-5 and TRBJ2-5; no definite D call. Trimming left V 2 bases short and J 5 bases short, with 9 bases between. Germline V lookup: CDR1 MNHEY, CDR2 SVGAGI. The CDR3 is 13 amino acids. This CDR3 reads CASSYGVGETQYF. The CDR3 DNA sequence: TGTGCCAGCAGTTACGGGGTGGGGGAGACCCAGTACTTC.

In its sample, this clone was seen a few times. The V and J genes are TRBV19 and TRBJ2-7; 11 positions match TRBD2. CDR1 and CDR2 from the germline V gene are LNHDA and SQIVND (reference sequence). The CDR3 contains 15 residues. Trimming took 5 bases from V and 5 from J; bases not matched to a gene: 8. The CDR3 DNA follows: TGTGCCAGTAGTCTAACTAGCGGGAGTTTCGACGAGCAGTACTTC. Amino acids: CASSLTSGSFDEQYF.

This chain uses TRBV5-5 with TRBJ2-7; D call uncertain. The germline CDR1 and CDR2 sequences are SGHKS and YYEKEE (reference sequence). The CDR3 spans 14 residues. The V end was cut by 4 bases, the J end by 5 bases, with 16 bases between. The CDR3 here is CASSLGHRVHEQYF. The CDR3 DNA sequence: TGTGCCAGCAGCCTGGGCCACCGCGTCCACGAGCAGTACTTC.

This clone occurred once. V is TRBV7-9 and J is TRBJ1-2; 9 bases match TRBD1. In germline, CDR1 is SEHNR, CDR2 FQNEAQ (reference sequence). V was pared by 4 bases and J by 5 bases, with 8 bases of the junction left unmatched. The CDR3 extends over 15 amino acids. The CDR3 loop reads CASSSGTGRRYGYTF. The CDR3 nucleotides read TGTGCCAGCAGCTCGGGGACAGGGCGGCGGTATGGCTACACCTTC.

Written as DNA, the CDR3 is TGTGCCAGCAGCGTAGGAGAGCGGCCGTACGAGCAGTACTTC. Protein sequence: CASSVGERPYEQYF. This chain connects TRBV9 to TRBJ2-7, with a tentative D call TRBD2 (5 bases). CDR1 is SGDLS and CDR2 is YYNGEE in the germline V gene. CDR3 length equals 14 residues. V gave up 0 bases and J gave up 4 bases, with 11 bases separating them.

The chain has TRBV19 and TRBJ1-1, with D hard to call. This CDR3 has 15 residues. Germline V gene sequence: CDR1 LNHDA, CDR2 SQIVND (reference sequence). Trimming removed 1 base from V and 3 bases from J, with 12 bases in between. The chain's CDR3 is CASSIVRLTDTEAFF. In nucleotides, the CDR3 is TGTGCCAGTAGTATAGTAAGACTTACCGACACTGAAGCTTTCTTT.

This sequence joins TRBV19 and TRBJ1-5; TRBD1 might be the D (5 bases). CDR3 size: 17 residues. V gave up 0 bases and J gave up 3 bases, with 15 bases separating them. Per the germline V gene, CDR1 is LNHDA and CDR2 is SQIVND (reference sequence). The CDR3 is CASSIDPLGQSNQPQHF. The CDR3 nucleotides read TGTGCCAGTAGTATAGACCCCCTGGGGCAGTCCAATCAGCCCCAGCATTTT. The complete variable domain, with remaining parts taken from reference TRBV19 and TRBJ1-5, reads DGGITQSPKYLFRKEGQNVTLSCEQNLNHDAMYWYRQDPGQGLRLIYYSQIVNDFQKGDIAEGYSVSREKKESFPLTVTSAQKNPTAFYLCASSIDPLGQSNQPQHFGDGTRLSIL.

The chain combines TRBV6-6 with TRBJ1-1; TRBD1 aligns across 7 bases. Unmatched junction bases numbered 9, after V lost 7 bases and J lost 10 bases. CDR3 length equals 12 residues. Germline lookup yields CDR1 MNHNY and CDR2 SVGAGI (reference sequence). CDR3 residues: CASITGAEGAFF. For the CDR3, the DNA is TGTGCCAGCATCACAGGGGCTGAAGGAGCTTTCTTT.

This rearrangement joins TRBV19 to TRBJ1-1; D perhaps matches TRBD1 (6 bases). Germline loops: CDR1 LNHDA, CDR2 SQIVND (reference sequence). This CDR3 contains 14 residues. Between the trimmed V and J ends, which lost 8 bases and 0 bases, there was a span of 13 bases. CDR3 in amino acids: CASADRYMNTEAFF. For the CDR3, the DNA is TGTGCCAGTGCGGACAGATACATGAACACTGAAGCTTTCTTT. The variable domain in full, completed from reference TRBV19 and TRBJ1-1, reads DGGITQSPKYLFRKEGQNVTLSCEQNLNHDAMYWYRQDPGQGLRLIYYSQIVNDFQKGDIAEGYSVSREKKESFPLTVTSAQKNPTAFYLCASADRYMNTEAFFGQGTRLTVV.

The rearrangement joins TRBV9 to TRBJ2-6; D uncertain. In germline, CDR1 is SGDLS, CDR2 YYNGEE. This CDR3 has 15 residues. The V end lost 0 bases, the J end lost 2 bases, and 6 bases lay between the germline ends. The CDR3 sequence: CASSVEVTGANVLTF. DNA of the CDR3: TGTGCCAGCAGCGTAGAGGTCACTGGGGCCAACGTCCTGACTTTC.

The rearrangement joins TRBV5-8 to TRBJ2-1, with unresolved D. The germline V gene encodes CDR1 SGHTS and CDR2 YDEGEE. This CDR3 spans 12 amino acids. V was clipped by 0 bases and J by 5 bases, with 3 bases between them. The CDR3 loop is CASSLGNNEQFF. The CDR3 DNA sequence: TGTGCCAGCAGCTTGGGTAACAATGAGCAGTTCTTC. The full variable domain, with the rest looked up from reference TRBV5-8 and TRBJ2-1, is EAGVTQSPTHLIKTRGQQATLRCSPISGHTSVYWYQQALGLGLQFLLWYDEGEERNRGNFPPRFSGRQFPNYSSELNVNALELEDSALYLCASSLGNNEQFFGPGTRLTVL.